The T cell receptor beta chain under discussion was sequenced for a study of radiotherapy plus CTLA-4 blockade in lung cancer. Study background: Objective response was observed in about 19% of patients, and disease control in approximately 30%.

Study results and caveats: Clones derived from tumor TCRs expanded in blood after radiotherapy plus ipilimumab.

This CDR3 comprises 14 residues. From germline, CDR1 is SQVTM and CDR2 ANQGSEA. V lost 7 bases to trimming and J lost 7 bases; unmatched junction nucleotides: 10. As to this clone: The antigen is undetermined.

Here immunoSEQ multiplex PCR was the method, and the copy in TCRdb shows in-frame clones only, minus some. The profile shows fewer than 100,000 clones, over 80% of them singletons. The sequence came from a human donor with non-small cell lung cancer who had stable disease on radiotherapy plus ipilimumab. The genes are TRBV29-1 and TRBJ1-6; 7 nucleotides align to TRBD1. The sequences come from peripheral blood, collected from a patient treated with radiotherapy plus ipilimumab. The CDR3 bases are TGCAGCGCTGCGGGTGGGACAGTCAATTCACCCCTCCACTTT. Translating gives CSAAGGTVNSPLHF.